This TCR beta chain is from a study of cytomegalovirus exposure and HLA in healthy donors. The length of the CDR3 is 13 residues. Germline V gives CDR1 LNHDA, CDR2 SQIVND (reference sequence). Losses at the gene ends were 6 bases for V and 4 bases for J; bases not matched to a gene: 2. Primers for the PCR totalled 60 Vbeta and 13 Jbeta. Method: immunoSEQ multiplex PCR; TCRdb's copy keeps in-frame clones and lacks some. The table includes some 70,000 clones, 65% to 70% detected once. On this clone itself: No antigen is known for it.

Findings of the study overall: Within an earlier analysis, most TCR beta V segments proved productive either about 90% or about 30% of the time.

This clonotype originated in a male donor in good health and CMV-seropositive. The chain combines TRBV19 with TRBJ2-2, with 7 nucleotides matching TRBD1. Sample: PBMCs. The CDR3 spells CASSHRGTGELFF. The CDR3 DNA reads TGTGCCAGTAGCCACAGGGGCACCGGGGAGCTGTTTTTT.